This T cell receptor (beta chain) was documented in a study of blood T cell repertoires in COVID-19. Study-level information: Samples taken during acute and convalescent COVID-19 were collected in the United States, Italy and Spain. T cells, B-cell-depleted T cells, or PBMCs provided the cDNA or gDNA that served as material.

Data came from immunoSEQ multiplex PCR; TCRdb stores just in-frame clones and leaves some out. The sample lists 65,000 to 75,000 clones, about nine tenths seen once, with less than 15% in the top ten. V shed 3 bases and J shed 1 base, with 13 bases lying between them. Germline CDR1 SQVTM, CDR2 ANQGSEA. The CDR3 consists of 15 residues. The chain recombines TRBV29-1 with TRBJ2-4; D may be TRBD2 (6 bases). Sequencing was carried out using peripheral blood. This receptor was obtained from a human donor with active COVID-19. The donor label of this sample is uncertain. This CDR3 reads CSVDGSGGAKNIQYF. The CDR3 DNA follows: TGCAGCGTTGACGGTTCTGGGGGGGCCAAAAACATTCAGTACTTC.